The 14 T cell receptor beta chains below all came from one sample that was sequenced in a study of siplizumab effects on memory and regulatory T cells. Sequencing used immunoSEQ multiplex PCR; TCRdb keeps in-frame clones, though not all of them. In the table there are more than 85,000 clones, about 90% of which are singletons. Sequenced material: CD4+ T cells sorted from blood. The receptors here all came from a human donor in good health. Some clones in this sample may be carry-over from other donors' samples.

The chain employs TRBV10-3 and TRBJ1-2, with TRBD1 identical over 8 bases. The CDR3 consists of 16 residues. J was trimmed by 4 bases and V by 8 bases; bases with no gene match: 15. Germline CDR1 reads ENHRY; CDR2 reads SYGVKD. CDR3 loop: CAIGKGQGAQGYGYTF. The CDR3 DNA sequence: TGTGCCATCGGGAAGGGGCAGGGGGCGCAAGGCTATGGCTACACCTTC.

CDR3: CASRRWDGGRGYTF. The CDR3 nucleotides are TGTGCCAGTAGACGATGGGACGGGGGCCGGGGCTACACCTTC. The V and J genes are TRBV19 and TRBJ1-2; possibly TRBD1 for D (6 bases). Trimming cost V 6 bases and J 8 bases, with 19 bases left between them. CDR3 length: 14 residues. CDR1 and CDR2 (germline): LNHDA, SQIVND (reference sequence).

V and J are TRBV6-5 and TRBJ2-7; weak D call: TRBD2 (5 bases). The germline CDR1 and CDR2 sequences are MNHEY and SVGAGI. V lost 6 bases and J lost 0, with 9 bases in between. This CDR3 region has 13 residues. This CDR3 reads CASRDGGSYEQYF. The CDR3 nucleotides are TGTGCCAGCAGGGATGGAGGCTCCTACGAGCAGTACTTC.

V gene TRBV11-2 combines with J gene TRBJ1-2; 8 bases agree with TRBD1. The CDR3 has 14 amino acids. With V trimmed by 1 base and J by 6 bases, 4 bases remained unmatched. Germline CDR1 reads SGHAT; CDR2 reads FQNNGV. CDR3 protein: CASSLGQGANGYTF. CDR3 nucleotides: TGTGCCAGCAGCTTAGGTCAGGGGGCGAATGGCTACACCTTC.

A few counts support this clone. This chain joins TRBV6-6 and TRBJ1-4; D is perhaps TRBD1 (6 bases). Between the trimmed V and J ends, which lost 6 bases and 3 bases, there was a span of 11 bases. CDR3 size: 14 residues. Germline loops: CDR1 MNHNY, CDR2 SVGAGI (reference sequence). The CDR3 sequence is CASRQGGANEKLFF. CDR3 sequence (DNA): TGTGCCAGCAGACAGGGTGGGGCTAATGAAAAACTGTTTTTT.

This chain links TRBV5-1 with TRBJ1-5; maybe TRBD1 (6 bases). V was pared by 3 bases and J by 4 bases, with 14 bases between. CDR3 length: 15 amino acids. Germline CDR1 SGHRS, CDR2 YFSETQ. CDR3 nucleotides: TGCGCCAGCAGCTGGGACGCCACAGGGAATCAGCCCCAGCATTTT. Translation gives CASSWDATGNQPQHF.

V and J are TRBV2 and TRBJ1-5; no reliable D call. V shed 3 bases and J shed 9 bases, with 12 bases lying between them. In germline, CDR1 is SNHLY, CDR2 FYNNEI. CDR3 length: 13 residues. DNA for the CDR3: TGTGCCAGCAGTGAGGTCTCCCCGGGGCCCCAGCATTTT. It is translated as CASSEVSPGPQHF.

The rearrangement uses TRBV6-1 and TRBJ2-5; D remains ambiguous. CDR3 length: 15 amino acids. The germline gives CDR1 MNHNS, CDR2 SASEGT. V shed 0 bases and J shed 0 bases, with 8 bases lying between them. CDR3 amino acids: CASSEALGYQETQYF. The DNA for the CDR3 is TGTGCCAGCAGTGAAGCGCTGGGGTACCAAGAGACCCAGTACTTC.

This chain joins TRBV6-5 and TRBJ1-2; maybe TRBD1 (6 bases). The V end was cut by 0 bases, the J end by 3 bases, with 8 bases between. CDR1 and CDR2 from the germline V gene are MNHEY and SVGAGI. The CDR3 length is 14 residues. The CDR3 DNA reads TGTGCCAGCAGTTACTCAGGGGGGGACTATGGCTACACCTTC. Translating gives CASSYSGGDYGYTF.

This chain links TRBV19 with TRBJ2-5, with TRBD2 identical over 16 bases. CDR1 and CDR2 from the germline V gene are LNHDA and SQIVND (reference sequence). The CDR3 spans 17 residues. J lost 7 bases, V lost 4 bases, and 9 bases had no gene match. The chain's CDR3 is CASSTLPGTSGRGTQYF. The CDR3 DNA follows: TGTGCCAGTAGTACCCTTCCCGGGACTAGCGGGAGGGGGACCCAGTACTTC.

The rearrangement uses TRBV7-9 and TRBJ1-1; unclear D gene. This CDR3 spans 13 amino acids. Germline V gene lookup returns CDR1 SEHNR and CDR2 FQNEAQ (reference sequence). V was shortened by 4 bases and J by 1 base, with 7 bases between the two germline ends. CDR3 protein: CASSSRSNTEAFF. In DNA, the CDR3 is TGTGCCAGCAGCTCCAGGTCGAACACTGAAGCTTTCTTT. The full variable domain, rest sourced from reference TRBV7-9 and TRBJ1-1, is DTGVSQNPRHKITKRGQNVTFRCDPISEHNRLYWYRQTLGQGPEFLTYFQNEAQLEKSRLLSDRFSAERPKGSFSTLEIQRTEQGDSAMYLCASSSRSNTEAFFGQGTRLTVV.

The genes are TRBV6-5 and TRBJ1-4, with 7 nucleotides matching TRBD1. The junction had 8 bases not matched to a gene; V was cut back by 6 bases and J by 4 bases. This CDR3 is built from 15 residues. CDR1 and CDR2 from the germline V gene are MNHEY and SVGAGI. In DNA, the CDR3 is TGTGCCAGCAGGGATCCCAGGGGGGGTAATGAAAAACTGTTTTTT. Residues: CASRDPRGGNEKLFF.

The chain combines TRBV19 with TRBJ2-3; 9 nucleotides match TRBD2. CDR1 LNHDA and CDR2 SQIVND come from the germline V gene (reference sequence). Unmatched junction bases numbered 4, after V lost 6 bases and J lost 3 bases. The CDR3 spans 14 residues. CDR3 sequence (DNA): TGTGCCAGTAGAGTAGCGGGAGCGACAGATACGCAGTATTTT. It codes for CASRVAGATDTQYF.

The CDR3 protein is CASSLAGGGTEAFF. DNA of the CDR3: TGTGCCAGCAGCTTAGCGGGCGGGGGGACTGAAGCTTTCTTT. The rearrangement joins TRBV11-2 to TRBJ1-1, with D tentatively TRBD1 (5 bases). The V end lost 1 base, the J end lost 5 bases, and 11 bases lay between the germline ends. This CDR3 is built from 14 residues. In germline, CDR1 is SGHAT, CDR2 FQNNGV.